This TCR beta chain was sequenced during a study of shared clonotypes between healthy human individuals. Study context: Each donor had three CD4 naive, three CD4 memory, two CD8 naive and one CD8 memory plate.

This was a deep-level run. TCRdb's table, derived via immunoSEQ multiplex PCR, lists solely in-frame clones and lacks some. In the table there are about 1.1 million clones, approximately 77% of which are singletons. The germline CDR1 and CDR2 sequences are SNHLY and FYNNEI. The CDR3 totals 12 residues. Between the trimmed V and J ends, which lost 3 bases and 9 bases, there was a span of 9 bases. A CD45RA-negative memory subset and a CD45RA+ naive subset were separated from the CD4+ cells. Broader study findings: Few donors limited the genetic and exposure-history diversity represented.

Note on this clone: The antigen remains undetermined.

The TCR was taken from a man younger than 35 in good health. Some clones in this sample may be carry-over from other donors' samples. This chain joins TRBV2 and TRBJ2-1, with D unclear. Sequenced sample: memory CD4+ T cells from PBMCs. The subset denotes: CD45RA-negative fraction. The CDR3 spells CASSDQKGEQFF. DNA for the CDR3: TGTGCCAGCAGTGACCAGAAGGGTGAGCAGTTCTTC. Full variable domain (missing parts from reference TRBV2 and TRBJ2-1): EPEVTQTPSHQVTQMGQEVILRCVPISNHLYFYWYRQILGQKVEFLVSFYNNEISEKSEIFDDQFSVERPDGSNFTLKIRSTKLEDSAMYFCASSDQKGEQFFGPGTRLTVL.